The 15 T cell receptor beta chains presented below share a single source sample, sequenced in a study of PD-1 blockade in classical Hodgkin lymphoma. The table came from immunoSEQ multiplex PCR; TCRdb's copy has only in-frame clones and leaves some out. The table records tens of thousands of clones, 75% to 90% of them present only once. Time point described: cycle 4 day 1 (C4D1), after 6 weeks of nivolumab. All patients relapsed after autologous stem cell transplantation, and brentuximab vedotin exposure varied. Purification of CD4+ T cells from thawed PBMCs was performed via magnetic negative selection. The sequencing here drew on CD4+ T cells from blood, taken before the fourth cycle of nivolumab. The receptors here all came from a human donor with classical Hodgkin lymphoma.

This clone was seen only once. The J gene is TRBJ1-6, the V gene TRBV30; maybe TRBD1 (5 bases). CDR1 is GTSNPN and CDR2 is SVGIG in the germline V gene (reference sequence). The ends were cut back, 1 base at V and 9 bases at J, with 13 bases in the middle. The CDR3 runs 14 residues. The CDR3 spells CAWSDGAGPSPLHF. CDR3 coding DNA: TGTGCCTGGAGTGACGGGGCAGGTCCTTCACCCCTCCACTTT.

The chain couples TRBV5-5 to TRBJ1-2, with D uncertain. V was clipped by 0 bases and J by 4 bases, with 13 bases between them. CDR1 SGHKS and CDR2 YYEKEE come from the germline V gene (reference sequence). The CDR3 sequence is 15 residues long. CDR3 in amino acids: CASSLEFGGPYGYTF. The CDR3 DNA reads TGTGCCAGCAGCTTGGAATTTGGCGGCCCCTATGGCTACACCTTC.

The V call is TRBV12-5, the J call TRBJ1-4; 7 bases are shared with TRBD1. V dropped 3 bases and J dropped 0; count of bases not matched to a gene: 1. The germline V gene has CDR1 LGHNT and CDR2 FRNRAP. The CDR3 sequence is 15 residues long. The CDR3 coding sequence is TGTGCTAGTGGTTTTCAGGGGGCAACTAATGAAAAACTGTTTTTT. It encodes CASGFQGATNEKLFF.

CDR3 amino acids: CATSNDNQPQHF. CDR3 sequence (DNA): TGTGCCACAAGCAACGACAATCAGCCCCAGCATTTT. The chain recombines TRBV6-5 with TRBJ1-5, with D unresolved. V lost 10 bases to trimming and J lost 3 bases, with 10 bases between them. Germline loops: CDR1 MNHEY, CDR2 SVGAGI. This CDR3 contains 12 residues.

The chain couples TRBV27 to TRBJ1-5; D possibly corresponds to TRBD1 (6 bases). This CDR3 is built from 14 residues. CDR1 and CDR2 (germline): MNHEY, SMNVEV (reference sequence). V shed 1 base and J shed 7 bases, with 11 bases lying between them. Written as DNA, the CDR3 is TGTGCCAGCAGTTTATTCGGCAGGGGACAGCCCCAGCATTTT. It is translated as CASSLFGRGQPQHF.

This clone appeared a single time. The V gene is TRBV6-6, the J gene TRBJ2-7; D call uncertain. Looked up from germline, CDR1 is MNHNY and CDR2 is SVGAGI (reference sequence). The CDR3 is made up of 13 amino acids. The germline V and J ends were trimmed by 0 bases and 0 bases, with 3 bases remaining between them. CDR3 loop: CASSYSSSYEQYF. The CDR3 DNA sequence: TGTGCCAGCAGTTACTCTTCCTCCTACGAGCAGTACTTC.

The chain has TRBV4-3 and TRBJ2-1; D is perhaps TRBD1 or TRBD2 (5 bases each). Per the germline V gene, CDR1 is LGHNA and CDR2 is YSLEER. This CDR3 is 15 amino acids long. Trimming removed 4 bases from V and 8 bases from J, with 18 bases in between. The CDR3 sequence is CASSRDLGDGDEQFF. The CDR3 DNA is TGCGCCAGCAGCCGCGACCTGGGGGACGGGGATGAGCAGTTCTTC.

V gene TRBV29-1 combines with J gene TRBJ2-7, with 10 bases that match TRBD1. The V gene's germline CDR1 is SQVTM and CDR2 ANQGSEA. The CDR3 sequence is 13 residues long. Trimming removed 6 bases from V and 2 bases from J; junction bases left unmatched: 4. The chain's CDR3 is CSVQDRGTYEQYF. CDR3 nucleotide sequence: TGCAGCGTCCAGGACAGGGGGACCTACGAGCAGTACTTC.

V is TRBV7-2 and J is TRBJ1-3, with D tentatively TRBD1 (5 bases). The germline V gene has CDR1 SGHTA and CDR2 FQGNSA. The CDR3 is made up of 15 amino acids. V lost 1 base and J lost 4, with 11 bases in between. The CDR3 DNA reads TGTGCCAGCAGCTTAGATTTCGGGGCGGGAAACACCATATATTTT. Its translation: CASSLDFGAGNTIYF.

CDR3 sequence (DNA): TGTGCCAGTAGCGAACAGGTTAACACTGAAGCTTTCTTT. Residues: CASSEQVNTEAFF. The rearrangement links TRBV19 to TRBJ1-1, with D possibly matching TRBD1 (5 bases). The V gene lost 6 bases and the J gene lost 2 bases, with 10 bases spanning the gap. The CDR3 spans 13 residues. CDR1 LNHDA and CDR2 SQIVND come from the germline V gene (reference sequence).

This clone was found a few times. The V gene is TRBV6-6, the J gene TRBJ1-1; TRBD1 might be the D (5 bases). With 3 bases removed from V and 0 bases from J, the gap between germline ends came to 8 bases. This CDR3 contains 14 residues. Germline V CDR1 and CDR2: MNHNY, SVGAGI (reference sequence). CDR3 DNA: TGTGCCAGCAGTTATGCAGGGATGAACACTGAAGCTTTCTTT. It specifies CASSYAGMNTEAFF.

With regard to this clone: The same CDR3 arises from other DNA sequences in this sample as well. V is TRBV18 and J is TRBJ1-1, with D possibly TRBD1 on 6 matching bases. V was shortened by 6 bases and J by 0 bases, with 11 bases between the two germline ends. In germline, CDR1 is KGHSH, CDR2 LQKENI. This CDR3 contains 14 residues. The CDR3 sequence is CASSRGQMNTEAFF. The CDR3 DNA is TGTGCCAGCTCCCGCGGACAGATGAACACTGAAGCTTTCTTT. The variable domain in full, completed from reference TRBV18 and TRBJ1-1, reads NAGVMQNPRHLVRRRGQEARLRCSPMKGHSHVYWYRQLPEEGLKFMVYLQKENIIDESGMPKERFSAEFPKEGPSILRIQQVVRGDSAAYFCASSRGQMNTEAFFGQGTRLTVV.

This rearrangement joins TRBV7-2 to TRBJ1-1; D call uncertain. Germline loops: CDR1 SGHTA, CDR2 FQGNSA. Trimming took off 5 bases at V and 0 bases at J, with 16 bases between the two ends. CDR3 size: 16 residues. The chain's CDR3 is CASSLEGGYLNTEAFF. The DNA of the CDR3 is TGTGCCAGCAGCCTAGAGGGCGGCTACTTGAACACTGAAGCTTTCTTT.

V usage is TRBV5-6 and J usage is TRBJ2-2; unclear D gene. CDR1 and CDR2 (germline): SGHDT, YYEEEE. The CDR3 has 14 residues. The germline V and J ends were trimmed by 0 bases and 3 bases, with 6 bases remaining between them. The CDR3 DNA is TGTGCCAGCAGCTTGGCCAGCTACACCGGGGAGCTGTTTTTT. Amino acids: CASSLASYTGELFF.

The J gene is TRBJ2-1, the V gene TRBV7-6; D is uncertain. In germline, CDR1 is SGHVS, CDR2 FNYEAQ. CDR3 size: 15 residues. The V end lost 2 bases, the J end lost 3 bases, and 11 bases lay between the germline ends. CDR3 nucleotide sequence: TGTGCCAGCAGCTTAAACCCGTCAGACTACAATGAGCAGTTCTTC. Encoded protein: CASSLNPSDYNEQFF.